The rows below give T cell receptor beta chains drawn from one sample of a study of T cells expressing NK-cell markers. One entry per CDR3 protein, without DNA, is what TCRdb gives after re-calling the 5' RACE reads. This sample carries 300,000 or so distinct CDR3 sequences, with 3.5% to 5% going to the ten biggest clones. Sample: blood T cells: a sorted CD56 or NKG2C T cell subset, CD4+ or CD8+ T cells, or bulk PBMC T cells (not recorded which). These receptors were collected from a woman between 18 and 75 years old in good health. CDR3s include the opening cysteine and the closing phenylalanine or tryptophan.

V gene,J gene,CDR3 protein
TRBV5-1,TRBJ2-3,CASRQGSRTDTQYF
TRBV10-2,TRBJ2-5,CASLDDRGRQETQYF
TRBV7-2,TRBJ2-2,CASSPRTSGKSGELLF
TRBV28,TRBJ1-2,CASSTPHSLYGYTF
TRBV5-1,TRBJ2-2,CASSLADSYTGELFF
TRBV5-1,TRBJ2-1,CASTSGTSGLSYNEQFF
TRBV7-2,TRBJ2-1,CASSWGSRGNEQFF
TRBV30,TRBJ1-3,CAWGLTGNTIYF
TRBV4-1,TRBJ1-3,CASSQEDLRGLYF
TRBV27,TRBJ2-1,CASSPRTGGHYNEQFF
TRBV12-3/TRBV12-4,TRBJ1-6,CASSPQYSPLHF
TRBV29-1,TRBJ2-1,CSVDTPGEEQFF
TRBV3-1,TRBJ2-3,CASSQAGLSPDTQYF
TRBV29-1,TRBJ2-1,CSVERAVLAYNEQFF
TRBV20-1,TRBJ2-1,CSAIGGTSSYNEQFF
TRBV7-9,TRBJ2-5,CASSLGWLNQETQYF
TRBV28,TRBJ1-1,CASSFGQVPPEAFF
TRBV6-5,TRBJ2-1,CASSLLAGGFNEQFF
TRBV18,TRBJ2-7,CASSPGTGGTYEQYF
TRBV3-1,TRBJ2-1,CASSHTLSGRRYEQFF
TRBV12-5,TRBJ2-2,CASAPTLAGETGELFF
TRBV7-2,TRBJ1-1,CASSFTRNTEAFF
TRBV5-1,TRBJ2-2,CASSPGQVNTGELFF
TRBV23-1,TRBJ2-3,CASSQPTRGMDTQYF
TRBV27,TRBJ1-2,CASMGVKGAQGYTF
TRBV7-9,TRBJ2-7,CASSLAQVPYEQYF